This TCR beta chain was profiled in a study of cytomegalovirus exposure and HLA in healthy donors. Looking at the study overall: Later analysis reported that the roughly 120 validation repertoires shared the platform of the approximately 670 first-cohort repertoires.

The method was immunoSEQ multiplex PCR; TCRdb's version includes in-frame clones alone and lacks a portion of them. In the table there are some 170,000 clones, more than 75% of which are singletons. The donors were part of the roughly 120-subject validation cohort, which stood apart from the approximately 700-subject first cohort. This CDR3 is built from 17 residues. Trimming removed 5 bases at V and 3 bases at J, with 20 bases between. Germline V gene sequence: CDR1 LNHDA, CDR2 SQIVND (reference sequence). Study outcomes and limitations: The authors enumerated around 150 TCR beta chains as linked to cytomegalovirus. Specificity for CMV antigens was confirmed in vitro for a few of the CMV-associated chains.

Worth noting for this clone: Its target is unknown.

The source of this sequence is a woman aged 30 to 39 in good health and CMV-seronegative. Sequenced material: PBMCs. This sequence joins TRBV19 and TRBJ2-1, with D possibly matching TRBD1 (6 bases). CDR3 sequence (DNA): TGTGCCAGTAGTTGGGGCAGGGGAAGGTCCCTCTACAATGAGCAGTTCTTC. Protein product: CASSWGRGRSLYNEQFF. Combining the CDR3 with reference TRBV19 and TRBJ2-1 gives the whole variable domain DGGITQSPKYLFRKEGQNVTLSCEQNLNHDAMYWYRQDPGQGLRLIYYSQIVNDFQKGDIAEGYSVSREKKESFPLTVTSAQKNPTAFYLCASSWGRGRSLYNEQFFGPGTRLTVL.